What follows describes a single T cell receptor (beta chain). J gave up 8 bases and V 0 bases, and 6 bases lay outside the gene matches. This CDR3 contains 13 residues. Germline V gene sequence: CDR1 DFQATT, CDR2 SNEGSKA (reference sequence). Primers used in a second PCR of roughly 6 to 11 cycles were a sample-barcoded 5' primer and a J-beta primer mix. Via MiXCR, TCRdb re-called the 5' RACE reads, giving one row per CDR3 protein. In the table there are hundreds of thousands of distinct CDR3 sequences, 20% to 30% of which are singletons. These data originate in a study of blood T cells in healthy people across ages. Another study also made use of these data, one on T cells of mothers and their children.

The receptor's source is a boy between 10 and 17 years old in good health. The chain links TRBV20-1 to TRBJ1-2, with 7 bases fitting TRBD1. The material sequenced was blood. The CDR3 here is CSARESGTVGYTF. In DNA form, the CDR3 reads TGCAGTGCTAGAGAGTCCGGGACAGTCGGCTACACCTTC.